This entry lists 32 T cell receptor beta chains sequenced from one sample in a study of identical twins. TCRdb called the 5' RACE reads again in MiXCR, with one record for every CDR3 protein. The repertoire holds roughly 350,000 distinct CDR3 sequences, more than 9% seen once, with 6% to 9% in the top ten. This same sample was also part of a study on yellow fever vaccine responses in identical twins.

Sequencing was carried out using CD8+ T cells sorted from blood. The receptors were sampled from a woman aged 18-29 years in good health.

V usage is TRBV20-1 and J usage is TRBJ2-3, with 11 bases lining up with TRBD2. The germline V gene has CDR1 DFQATT and CDR2 SNEGSKA (reference sequence). The CDR3 is 15 residues long. Unmatched junction bases numbered 10, after V lost 6 bases and J lost 5 bases. CDR3 in amino acids: CSAIPLAGAQDTQYF. In DNA form, the CDR3 reads TGCAGTGCCATCCCACTAGCGGGGGCGCAAGATACGCAGTATTTT.

The chain uses TRBV6-5 and TRBJ2-7; no firm D call. Germline V gene data show CDR1 as MNHEY and CDR2 as SVGAGI. CDR3 length: 13 amino acids. Trimming stripped 2 bases from V and 0 bases from J, with 5 bases between. DNA of the CDR3: TGTGCCAGCAGTTACCACCCCTCCTACGAGCAGTACTTC. Protein sequence: CASSYHPSYEQYF.

This clonotype turned up a few times. J is TRBJ1-1 and V is TRBV5-1; D remains unclear. Germline V gives CDR1 SGHRS, CDR2 YFSETQ. The CDR3 has 12 amino acids. Deletions cut 1 base from V and 6 bases from J, with 7 bases between. CDR3 nucleotide sequence: TGCGCCAGCAGCTTGAGTGGGGCTGAAGCTTTCTTT. Amino acid sequence: CASSLSGAEAFF. Full variable domain (rest looked up from reference TRBV5-1 and TRBJ1-1): KAGVTQTPRYLIKTRGQQVTLSCSPISGHRSVSWYQQTPGQGLQFLFEYFSETQRNKGNFPGRFSGRQFSNSRSEMNVSTLELGDSALYLCASSLSGAEAFFGQGTRLTVV.

This clonotype was detected only a few times. V is TRBV5-5 and J is TRBJ2-5; possibly TRBD1 for D (5 bases). CDR1 is SGHKS, CDR2 YYEKEE, per germline (reference sequence). Trimming shortened V by 1 base and J by 5 bases, and 15 bases separated the two germline ends. The CDR3 has 15 amino acids. As DNA, the CDR3 is TGTGCCAGCAGCTTGAATCAGGGCATCGTGGAGACCCAGTACTTC. Translating it yields CASSLNQGIVETQYF.

This clonotype has a handful of counts. V and J are TRBV25-1 and TRBJ2-7; D assignment may be TRBD1 or TRBD2 (6 bases each). Trimming stripped 8 bases from V and 7 bases from J, with 15 bases between. The CDR3 is 12 residues long. Germline assignment: CDR1 MGHDK and CDR2 SYGVNS. CDR3 in DNA: TGTGCCAGCCCTAAAAGGGGGGAAGAGCAGTACGTC. It translates to CASPKRGEEQYV.

This clonotype was detected many times. This rearrangement joins TRBV29-1 to TRBJ2-3; D is perhaps TRBD1 (6 bases). Trimming cost V 1 base and J 2 bases, with 13 bases left between them. Per germline, CDR1 SQVTM and CDR2 ANQGSEA. The CDR3 is 15 residues long. CDR3 nucleotides: TGCAGCGTTGAAGCCCAGGGGTCGTACACAGATACGCAGTATTTT. Its protein is CSVEAQGSYTDTQYF.

This clonotype was counted at least ten times. CDR3 in DNA: TGTGCCAGCAGCATTGACACGAAGGGCGAGCAGTACGTC. Protein product: CASSIDTKGEQYV. The chain is built from TRBV7-8 and TRBJ2-7; D ambiguous. The CDR3 contains 13 residues. Deletions cut 5 bases from V and 6 bases from J, with 14 bases between. CDR1 and CDR2 from the germline V gene are SGHVS and FQNEAQ.

The rearrangement uses TRBV27 and TRBJ2-5; no firm D call. Germline V lookup: CDR1 MNHEY, CDR2 SMNVEV (reference sequence). The CDR3 length is 13 residues. The germline V and J ends were trimmed by 5 bases and 3 bases, with 10 bases remaining between them. Here the CDR3 reads CASSTWTEETQYF. DNA for the CDR3: TGTGCCAGCAGTACCTGGACCGAAGAGACCCAGTACTTC.

The rearrangement joins TRBV4-1 to TRBJ2-7, with TRBD2 identical over 7 bases. The CDR3 sequence is 19 residues long. CDR1 and CDR2 from the germline V gene are MGHRA and YSYEKL. The V segment lost 4 bases and the J segment 3 bases; nucleotides outside the gene matches: 21. The CDR3 DNA reads as TGCGCCAGCAGCCCAAGCGACGTTTTACTAGCGCTGGGGGGCTACGAGCAGTACTTC. Amino acid sequence: CASSPSDVLLALGGYEQYF.

The chain carries TRBV28 and TRBJ2-1; the D gene could be TRBD1 or TRBD2 (5 bases each). V lost 6 bases, J lost 12 bases, and 15 bases lay in between. CDR1 MDHEN and CDR2 SYDVKM come from the germline V gene. This CDR3 comprises 12 residues. The CDR3 DNA reads as TGTGCCAGCAGCCAGAATCTTGGGGGGCAGTTCTTC. Translating it yields CASSQNLGGQFF. The entire variable domain, with the rest obtained from reference TRBV28 and TRBJ2-1, is as follows: DVKVTQSSRYLVKRTGEKVFLECVQDMDHENMFWYRQDPGLGLRLIYFSYDVKMKEKGDIPEGYSVSREKKERFSLILESASTNQTSMYLCASSQNLGGQFFGPGTRLTVL.

This clonotype was seen a handful of times. The chain uses TRBV7-9 and TRBJ2-1, with unresolved D. Trimming shortened V by 4 bases and J by 3 bases, and 7 bases separated the two germline ends. The CDR3 is 13 residues long. Germline CDR1 reads SEHNR; CDR2 reads FQNEAQ (reference sequence). The CDR3 bases are TGTGCCAGCAGCTCGTACAACTACAATGAGCAGTTCTTC. Amino acid sequence: CASSSYNYNEQFF.

This chain uses TRBV20-1 with TRBJ2-1, with D perhaps matching TRBD2 (5 bases). The V end lost 0 bases, the J end lost 5 bases, and 14 bases lay between the germline ends. The CDR3 is 15 amino acids. CDR1 and CDR2 (germline): DFQATT, SNEGSKA (reference sequence). The CDR3 DNA sequence: TGCAGTGCTAGAGAGCGGGTTCAGCCAGACAATGAGCAGTTCTTC. Amino acids: CSARERVQPDNEQFF.

This clonotype was counted between two and nine times. The chain combines TRBV5-1 with TRBJ1-4; TRBD1 is a possible D gene (5 bases). Germline CDR1 is SGHRS and CDR2 is YFSETQ. V was cut by 1 base and J by 8 bases, with 12 bases left in between. The CDR3 covers 14 residues. CDR3: CASSLTGGREKLFF. The CDR3 nucleotides read TGCGCCAGCAGCTTGACAGGAGGTAGAGAAAAACTGTTTTTT.

A few counts support this clonotype. This chain links TRBV7-8 with TRBJ2-1; 12 bases line up with TRBD2. This CDR3 contains 16 residues. V dropped 6 bases and J dropped 10; count of bases not matched to a gene: 13. Germline assignment: CDR1 SGHVS and CDR2 FQNEAQ. This CDR3 is CASRPMTSGRLGEQFF. CDR3 sequence (DNA): TGTGCCAGCAGGCCTATGACTAGCGGGAGACTCGGGGAGCAGTTCTTC. Drawing the rest from reference TRBV7-8 and TRBJ2-1, the complete variable domain is GAGVSQSPRYKVAKRGQDVALRCDPISGHVSLFWYQQALGQGPEFLTYFQNEAQLDKSGLPSDRFFAERPEGSVSTLKIQRTQQEDSAVYLCASRPMTSGRLGEQFFGPGTRLTVL.

The chain carries TRBV2 and TRBJ1-1; D call uncertain. Germline assignment: CDR1 SNHLY and CDR2 FYNNEI. V was trimmed by 3 bases and J by 4 bases, leaving 6 bases between them. The CDR3 totals 12 residues. The DNA for the CDR3 is TGTGCCAGCAGTGATCTCAGCACTGAAGCTTTCTTT. Its translation: CASSDLSTEAFF.

This clonotype was found a few times. The chain carries TRBV29-1 and TRBJ2-5, with a weak D call TRBD1 (6 bases). The CDR3 runs 14 residues. V was clipped by 2 bases and J by 5 bases, with 15 bases between them. CDR1 and CDR2 from the germline V gene are SQVTM and ANQGSEA. The CDR3 protein is CSVEPQGYGETQYF. The CDR3 coding sequence is TGCAGCGTTGAACCCCAGGGGTATGGGGAGACCCAGTACTTC.

This clonotype was seen a few times. V usage is TRBV5-5 and J usage is TRBJ1-6; 8 positions agree with TRBD1. Trimming took 4 bases from V and 2 from J; bases not matched to a gene: 14. Germline V gene lookup returns CDR1 SGHKS and CDR2 YYEKEE (reference sequence). This CDR3 comprises 19 residues. CDR3 protein: CASSPGVAGGETYNSPLHF. In DNA, the CDR3 is TGTGCCAGCAGCCCAGGAGTTGCAGGGGGCGAAACCTATAATTCACCCCTCCACTTT.

The table lists this clonotype with a few counts. The chain links TRBV28 to TRBJ2-7; D perhaps matches TRBD2 (6 bases). The CDR3 extends over 15 amino acids. CDR1 and CDR2 from the germline V gene are MDHEN and SYDVKM. Trimming took off 5 bases at V and 6 bases at J, with 20 bases between the two ends. The CDR3 bases are TGTGCCAGCAGTGCCCCCCGTGGACTACGGGGCGAGCAGTACTTC. The encoded protein is CASSAPRGLRGEQYF.

This clonotype appeared a few times. The CDR3 here is CATSRELAGRETQYF. The DNA for the CDR3 is TGTGCCACCAGCAGAGAGCTAGCGGGGCGTGAGACCCAGTACTTC. This chain uses TRBV15 with TRBJ2-5; TRBD2 agrees at 9 bases. The ends lost 0 bases at V and 5 bases at J; junction bases unmatched: 4. CDR1 and CDR2 from the germline V gene are LNHNV and YYDKDF (reference sequence). This CDR3 contains 15 residues.

This chain uses TRBV15 with TRBJ1-2; 7 bases align to TRBD1. The CDR3 is made up of 18 amino acids. With 0 bases clipped from V and 2 bases from J, the junction kept 12 bases outside the gene matches. The germline gives CDR1 LNHNV, CDR2 YYDKDF (reference sequence). As DNA, the CDR3 is TGTGCCACCAGCAGAGACTATGAGGGGACAGTCAGAAACTATGGCTACACCTTC. It codes for CATSRDYEGTVRNYGYTF.

This clonotype was observed at least ten times. The chain recombines TRBV20-1 with TRBJ2-7; the D call may be TRBD1 or TRBD2 (7 bases each). This CDR3 has 19 amino acids. Germline CDR1 DFQATT, CDR2 SNEGSKA (reference sequence). Trimming pared 3 bases from V and 2 bases from J, leaving 29 bases between. The chain's CDR3 is CSARGGGEGAETPPYEQYF. CDR3 nucleotide sequence: TGCAGTGCTAGGGGAGGCGGGGAGGGGGCGGAGACCCCCCCCTACGAGCAGTACTTC.

This clonotype was seen only a few times. V is TRBV7-2 and J is TRBJ1-4; D remains ambiguous. Trimming removed 3 bases from V and 0 bases from J, with 8 bases in between. Germline-derived CDR1 and CDR2 are SGHTA and FQGNSA. The CDR3 spans 15 residues. The CDR3, as DNA: TGTGCCAGCAGCTTCACTCCAACAACTAATGAAAAACTGTTTTTT. Translated, it gives CASSFTPTTNEKLFF.

This chain links TRBV25-1 with TRBJ1-1; D possibly corresponds to TRBD1 (5 bases). Trimming shortened V by 1 base and J by 4 bases, and 7 bases separated the two germline ends. The CDR3 length is 13 residues. Germline V lookup: CDR1 MGHDK, CDR2 SYGVNS. This CDR3 is CASSEFRGTEAFF. The DNA for the CDR3 is TGTGCCAGCAGTGAATTTAGGGGCACTGAAGCTTTCTTT.

This clonotype was seen more than once but under ten times. The V call is TRBV29-1, the J call TRBJ2-7; TRBD2 is a possible D gene (6 bases). CDR1 and CDR2 (germline): SQVTM, ANQGSEA. With 6 bases removed from V and 1 base from J, the gap between germline ends came to 13 bases. The CDR3 totals 13 residues. The CDR3 bases are TGCAGCGTGCTACTAGCTCAGTCCTACGAGCAGTACTTC. It codes for CSVLLAQSYEQYF.

This clonotype was seen repeatedly, ten times or more. V is TRBV20-1 and J is TRBJ2-3; the match to TRBD2 covers 7 bases. The V segment lost 0 bases and the J segment 3 bases; nucleotides outside the gene matches: 9. Germline V CDR1 and CDR2: DFQATT, SNEGSKA (reference sequence). The CDR3 length is 16 residues. The CDR3 reads CSARDGVREVTDTQYF. DNA of the CDR3: TGCAGTGCTAGAGATGGGGTCCGGGAGGTTACAGATACGCAGTATTTT.

This clonotype occurred a few times. This rearrangement joins TRBV11-2 to TRBJ2-3; TRBD2 matches at 7 bases. CDR3 length: 13 amino acids. Trimming removed 1 base from V and 12 bases from J; junction bases left unmatched: 7. The germline CDR1 and CDR2 sequences are SGHAT and FQNNGV. The CDR3 sequence: CASSLGDGGIQYF. The CDR3 DNA follows: TGTGCCAGCAGCTTAGGCGACGGGGGGATCCAGTATTTT.

This clonotype was observed a handful of times. The rearrangement uses TRBV27 and TRBJ2-5, with TRBD2 matching 8 bases. The CDR3 covers 17 residues. Germline values: CDR1 MNHEY, CDR2 SMNVEV (reference sequence). The V gene end was trimmed by 5 bases and the J gene end by 0 bases; junction bases not matched to a gene: 11. The chain's CDR3 is CASSLTAPSGYQETQYF. The CDR3 DNA sequence: TGTGCCAGCAGTCTTACAGCCCCTAGCGGGTACCAAGAGACCCAGTACTTC.

This clonotype was detected ten times or more. The chain combines TRBV9 with TRBJ2-1; the D gene is possibly TRBD2 (7 bases). V dropped 0 bases and J dropped 7 bases, with 17 bases sitting between them. This CDR3 comprises 16 residues. Germline V CDR1 and CDR2: SGDLS, YYNGEE. CDR3 in DNA: TGTGCCAGCAGCGTAGGCCTGGCGGGAGACAGGAATGAGCAGTTCTTC. This translates into CASSVGLAGDRNEQFF.

This clonotype has more than one count but fewer than ten. This chain joins TRBV20-1 and TRBJ1-2; D is possibly TRBD1 (5 bases). Trimming pared 0 bases from V and 0 bases from J, leaving 14 bases between. The CDR3 sequence is 16 residues long. CDR1 is DFQATT, CDR2 SNEGSKA, per germline (reference sequence). As DNA, the CDR3 is TGCAGTGCTAGAGACCTAACAGGCCGAGCTAACTATGGCTACACCTTC. Amino acids: CSARDLTGRANYGYTF.

This clonotype came up many times. The CDR3 DNA is TGCGCCAGCAGCCAAGGGGGGGAAGAGACCCAGTACTTC. This codes for CASSQGGEETQYF. The V gene is TRBV4-1, the J gene TRBJ2-5, with D possibly being TRBD2 (6 bases). CDR1 is MGHRA and CDR2 is YSYEKL in the germline V gene. The CDR3 contains 13 residues. The germline V and J ends were trimmed by 1 base and 3 bases, with 6 bases remaining between them.

The CDR3 sequence: CASETPSSSYEQYF. The CDR3 DNA sequence: TGTGCCAGCGAGACCCCTAGTAGCTCCTACGAGCAGTACTTC. The chain combines TRBV2 with TRBJ2-7, with D hard to call. The CDR3 covers 14 residues. CDR1 and CDR2 (germline): SNHLY, FYNNEI. Between the trimmed V and J ends, which lost 8 bases and 0 bases, there was a span of 14 bases.

The chain combines TRBV28 with TRBJ1-5; TRBD1 is a possible D gene (6 bases). The germline gives CDR1 MDHEN, CDR2 SYDVKM. V was trimmed by 3 bases and J by 4 bases, leaving 10 bases between them. This CDR3 region has 14 residues. CDR3 residues: CASSLRGENQPQHF. CDR3 nucleotide sequence: TGTGCCAGCAGTTTGAGGGGGGAGAATCAGCCCCAGCATTTT.